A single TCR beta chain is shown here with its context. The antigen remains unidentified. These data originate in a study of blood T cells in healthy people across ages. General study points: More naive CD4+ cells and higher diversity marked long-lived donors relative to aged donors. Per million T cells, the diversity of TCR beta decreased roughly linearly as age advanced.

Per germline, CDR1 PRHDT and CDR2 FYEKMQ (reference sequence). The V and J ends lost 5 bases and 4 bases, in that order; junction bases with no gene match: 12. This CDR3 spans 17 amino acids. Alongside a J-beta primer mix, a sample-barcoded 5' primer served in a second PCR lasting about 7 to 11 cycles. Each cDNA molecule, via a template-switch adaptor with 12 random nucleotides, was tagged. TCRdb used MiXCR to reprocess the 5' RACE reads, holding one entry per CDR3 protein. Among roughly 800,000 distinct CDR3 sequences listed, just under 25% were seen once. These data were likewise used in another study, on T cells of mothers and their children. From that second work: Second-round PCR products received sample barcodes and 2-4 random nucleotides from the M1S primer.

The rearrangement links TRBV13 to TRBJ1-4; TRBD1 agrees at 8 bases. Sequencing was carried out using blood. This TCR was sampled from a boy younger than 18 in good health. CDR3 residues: CASSDIQGAQSNEKLFF. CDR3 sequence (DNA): TGTGCCAGCAGCGATATTCAGGGGGCTCAGAGTAATGAAAAACTGTTTTTT.